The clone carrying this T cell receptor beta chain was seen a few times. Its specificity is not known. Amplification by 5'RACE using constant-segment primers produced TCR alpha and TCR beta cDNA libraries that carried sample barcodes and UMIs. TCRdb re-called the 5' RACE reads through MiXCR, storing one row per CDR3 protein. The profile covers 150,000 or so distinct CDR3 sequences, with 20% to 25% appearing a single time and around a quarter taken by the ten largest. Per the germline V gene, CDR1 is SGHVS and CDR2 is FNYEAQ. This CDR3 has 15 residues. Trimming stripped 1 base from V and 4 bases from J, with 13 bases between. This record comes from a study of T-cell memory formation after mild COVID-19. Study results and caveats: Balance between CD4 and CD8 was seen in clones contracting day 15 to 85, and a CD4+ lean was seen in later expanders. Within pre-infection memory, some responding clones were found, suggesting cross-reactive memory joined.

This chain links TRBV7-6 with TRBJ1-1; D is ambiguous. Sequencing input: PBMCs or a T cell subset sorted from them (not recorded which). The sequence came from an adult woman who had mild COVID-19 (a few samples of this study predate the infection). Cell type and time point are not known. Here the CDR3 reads CASSLESQLSTEAFF. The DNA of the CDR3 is TGTGCCAGCAGCTTAGAGAGCCAACTCAGCACTGAAGCTTTCTTT.